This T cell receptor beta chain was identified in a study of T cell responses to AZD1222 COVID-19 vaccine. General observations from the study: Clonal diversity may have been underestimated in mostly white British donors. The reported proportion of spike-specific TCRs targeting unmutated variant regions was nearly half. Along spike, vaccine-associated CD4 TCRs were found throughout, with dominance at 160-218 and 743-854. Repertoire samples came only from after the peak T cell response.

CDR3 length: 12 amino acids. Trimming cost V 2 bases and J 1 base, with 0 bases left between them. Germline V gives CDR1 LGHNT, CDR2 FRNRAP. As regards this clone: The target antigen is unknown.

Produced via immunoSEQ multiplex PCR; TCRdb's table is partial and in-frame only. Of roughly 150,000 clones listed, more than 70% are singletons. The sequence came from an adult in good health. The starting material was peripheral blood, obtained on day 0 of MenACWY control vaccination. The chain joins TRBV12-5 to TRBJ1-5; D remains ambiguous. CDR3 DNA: TGTGCTAGTGGTTTGAGCAATCAGCCCCAGCATTTT. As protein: CASGLSNQPQHF.